This T cell receptor beta chain was retrieved from a study of blood T cells in healthy people across ages. There are many counts of this clonotype. There are 15 residues in the CDR3. Per germline, CDR1 KGHDR and CDR2 SFDVKD. With 2 bases clipped from V and 15 bases from J, the junction kept 13 bases outside the gene matches. A sample-barcoded 5' primer and a J-beta primer mix were used in a second PCR of about 7 to 11 cycles. Sequencing yielded, for each sample, at least 2.5 million paired-end reads carrying CDR3. TCRdb ran MiXCR on the 5' RACE reads and lists one entry per CDR3 protein. The sample lists 1.5 million to 2 million distinct CDR3 sequences, roughly 27% occurring once. Isolation recovered at least 6 million PBMCs from every sample. Per individual sample, total RNA of at least 6 micrograms was extracted.

The sample was blood. The chain recombines TRBV24-1 with TRBJ2-1, with 9 bases identical to TRBD2. The sequence derives from a woman younger than 45 in good health. CDR3 region: CATSDSGLSGRTLFF. The CDR3 DNA is TGTGCCACCAGTGATTCTGGACTCAGCGGGAGGACTTTGTTCTTC.